Included here is one T cell receptor beta chain sequence, with context. What it binds is unknown. Some clones are missing from TCRdb's copy, which holds only in-frame ones; the method was immunoSEQ multiplex PCR. The data hold some 2,500,000 clones, with around 92% observed a single time. The sample belongs to a study of shared clonotypes between healthy human individuals. Study findings and constraints: Large depth notwithstanding, sorted-subset sequencing proved incomplete by rarefaction.

The germline V gene encodes CDR1 LNHDA and CDR2 SQIVND (reference sequence). This CDR3 region has 16 residues. V dropped 4 bases and J dropped 8 bases, with 20 bases sitting between them. The specimen sequenced was naive CD4+ T cells from PBMCs. As to subset: CD45RA+ positively selected. The gene calls are TRBV19 and TRBJ2-2; no firm D call. This sequence originates from a man younger than 35 in good health. Some clones in this sample may be carry-over from other donors' samples. The CDR3 loop reads CASSKGRPAVSGELFF. In DNA form, the CDR3 reads TGTGCCAGTAGTAAGGGTAGACCGGCCGTTTCGGGGGAGCTGTTTTTT.